These T cell receptor beta chains were read from a single sample in a study of T-cell memory formation after mild COVID-19. MiXCR, applied by TCRdb to the 5' RACE reads, yields one record per CDR3 protein. The data contain more than 400,000 distinct CDR3 sequences, 15% to 20% of them singletons. Material for sequencing was PBMCs or a T cell subset sorted from them (not recorded which). These receptors were collected from an adult woman who had mild COVID-19 (a few samples of this study predate the infection). Cell type and time point are not known. The CDR3 runs from the conserved cysteine through the conserved F or W. The D gene is left open where the match is weak. Where a row states a size, it is once, few, many or the class of an expanded clone; other rows omit it.

TRBJ2-1	TRBV12-3/TRBV12-4	.	few	CASSLQGKYNEQFF	TGTGCCAGCAGTTTGCAGGGGAAATACAATGAGCAGTTCTTC
TRBJ2-6	TRBV6-2/TRBV6-3	.	few	CASSAIGTSGANVLTF	TGTGCCAGCAGTGCCATTGGGACTTCTGGGGCCAACGTCCTGACTTTC
TRBJ2-3	TRBV12-3/TRBV12-4	.	.	CASSLIPRPRFSTDTKYF	TGTGCCAGCAGTTTAATCCCCCGACCCAGGTTCAGCACAGATACGAAGTATTTT
TRBJ2-1	TRBV5-1	TRBD2	many	CASSPPSGTTGDEQFF	TGCGCCAGCAGCCCCCCTAGCGGGACGACTGGGGATGAGCAGTTCTTC
TRBJ2-2	TRBV7-9	.	.	CASSLPSQSNTGELFF	TGTGCCAGCAGCCTACCCAGCCAATCGAACACCGGGGAGCTGTTTTTT
TRBJ2-2	TRBV6-5	.	.	CASRGDMSGELFF	TGTGCCAGCAGAGGCGATATGTCCGGGGAGCTGTTTTTT
TRBJ1-1	TRBV18	.	.	CASSLHRREDAFF	TGTGCCAGCTCCCTGCATCGGCGGGAGGATGCTTTCTTT
TRBJ2-6	TRBV24-1	.	few	CATSEPHRDSGANVLTF	TGTGCCACCAGTGAACCTCACAGGGACTCTGGGGCCAACGTCCTGACTTTC
TRBJ1-2	TRBV5-1	.	few	CASSLATGPFYGYTF	TGCGCCAGCAGCTTGGCCACAGGGCCTTTCTATGGCTACACCTTC
TRBJ1-2	TRBV29-1	.	.	CSVRTEEGYTF	TGCAGCGTTCGGACAGAGGAGGGCTACACCTTC
TRBJ2-7	TRBV6-5	.	.	CASRSEGVGPPVYEQYF	TGTGCCAGCAGAAGCGAAGGAGTGGGACCGCCAGTCTACGAGCAGTACTTC
TRBJ2-5	TRBV12-3/TRBV12-4	TRBD2	.	CASSLAWRGQETQYF	TGTGCCAGCAGTTTAGCGTGGCGGGGGCAAGAGACCCAGTACTTC
TRBJ2-3	TRBV4-1	.	few	CASSQEPQGTDTQYF	TGCGCCAGCAGCCAAGAGCCCCAGGGAACAGATACGCAGTATTTT
TRBJ2-3	TRBV9	.	few	CASSVGGQRKGTQYF	TGTGCCAGCAGCGTGGGCGGGCAGCGCAAGGGTACGCAGTATTTT
TRBJ2-2	TRBV7-9	.	few	CASSTQKGDTGELFF	TGTGCCAGCAGCACGCAAAAAGGGGACACCGGGGAGCTGTTTTTT
TRBJ1-6	TRBV20-1	TRBD1	few	CSARVPQGAGSPLHF	TGCAGTGCTAGAGTTCCACAGGGGGCCGGCTCACCCCTCCACTTT
TRBJ2-1	TRBV7-3	TRBD2	many	CASSPGTTNEQFF	TGTGCCAGCAGCCCCGGGACTACCAATGAGCAGTTCTTC